These 17 T cell receptor beta chains were all obtained from the same sample, sequenced in a study of blood T cell repertoires in COVID-19. TCRdb's copy holds only in-frame clones and misses some; the assay was immunoSEQ multiplex PCR. The table includes over 250,000 clones, approximately 88% detected once. The sample consisted of peripheral blood. These receptors originate from a human donor with COVID-19, enrolled during active disease. The donor label of this sample is uncertain.

This CDR3 reads CASSNGERGGRAHGELFF. CDR3 DNA sequence: TGTGCCAGCAGTAACGGAGAGCGTGGCGGGAGGGCCCACGGGGAGCTGTTTTTT. The chain is built from TRBV28 and TRBJ2-2, with 9 nucleotides matching TRBD2. V dropped 5 bases and J dropped 7; count of bases not matched to a gene: 17. CDR1 and CDR2 from the germline V gene are MDHEN and SYDVKM. The CDR3 has 18 residues.

V and J are TRBV27 and TRBJ2-3, with D possibly matching TRBD2 (7 bases). The germline V gene encodes CDR1 MNHEY and CDR2 SMNVEV (reference sequence). The CDR3 covers 17 residues. Trimming took off 6 bases at V and 4 bases at J, with 23 bases between the two ends. CDR3: CASSLRRGQGWADTQYF. DNA of the CDR3: TGTGCCAGCAGCCTAAGGCGGGGGCAGGGATGGGCAGATACGCAGTATTTT.

The chain joins TRBV6-1 to TRBJ2-1; 12 nucleotides match TRBD1. The CDR3 covers 16 residues. Per the germline V gene, CDR1 is MNHNS and CDR2 is SASEGT. The J segment lost 7 bases and the V segment lost 4 bases, leaving 8 bases of the junction unmatched. The CDR3 is CASSVTGTGGINEQFF. DNA for the CDR3: TGTGCCAGCAGTGTAACCGGGACAGGGGGCATTAATGAGCAGTTCTTC.

The chain uses TRBV5-1 and TRBJ1-1, with D hard to call. V was cut by 5 bases and J by 1 base, with 12 bases left in between. Germline V CDR1 and CDR2: SGHRS, YFSETQ. CDR3 length: 14 residues. Here the CDR3 DNA reads TGCGCCAGCAGGCAAGTCGCGGGGAACACTGAAGCTTTCTTT. Residues: CASRQVAGNTEAFF.

This clone was detected many times. The chain uses TRBV7-9 and TRBJ2-2, with 10 bases matching TRBD1. Losses at the gene ends were 1 base for V and 3 bases for J; bases not matched to a gene: 2. This CDR3 has 16 amino acids. From germline, CDR1 is SEHNR and CDR2 FQNEAQ (reference sequence). The CDR3 bases are TGTGCCAGCAGCTTAGGACAGGGGGCCGACACCGGGGAGCTGTTTTTT. Encoded protein: CASSLGQGADTGELFF.

The chain recombines TRBV27 with TRBJ2-1; 10 nucleotides align to TRBD2. After removal of 2 bases from V and 9 bases from J, the junction contained 7 bases not matched to a gene. In germline, CDR1 is MNHEY, CDR2 SMNVEV (reference sequence). The CDR3 covers 15 residues. CDR3 bases: TGTGCCAGCAGTTTAGCTAGCGGGAGTCGGAGTGAGCAGTTCTTC. Translating it yields CASSLASGSRSEQFF.

The gene calls are TRBV28 and TRBJ2-1; D gene ambiguous. CDR1 is MDHEN and CDR2 is SYDVKM in the germline V gene. The CDR3 has 14 amino acids. Trimming left V 5 bases short and J 9 bases short, with 17 bases between. The CDR3 loop is CASSPPPLRIEQFF. CDR3 DNA sequence: TGTGCCAGCAGTCCCCCACCCCTGCGTATTGAGCAGTTCTTC.

In nucleotides, the CDR3 is TGTGCCAGCAGCCCGAGCGAGCAGTACTTC. Protein sequence: CASSPSEQYF. The chain recombines TRBV27 with TRBJ2-7, with unresolved D. V lost 6 bases, J lost 6 bases, and 6 bases lay in between. The CDR3 has 10 residues. Looked up from germline, CDR1 is MNHEY and CDR2 is SMNVEV (reference sequence).

The chain links TRBV10-2 to TRBJ1-2, with D hard to call. This CDR3 has 14 residues. The germline gives CDR1 WSHSY, CDR2 SAAADI. Trimming removed 2 bases from V and 4 bases from J, with 11 bases in between. CDR3 region: CASSETDIIYGYTF. DNA of the CDR3: TGCGCCAGCAGTGAGACAGATATAATCTATGGCTACACCTTC.

The rearrangement links TRBV6-2 or TRBV6-3 to TRBJ2-3, with 10 bases aligning to TRBD2. In germline, CDR1 is MNHEY, CDR2 SVGEGT. CDR3 length equals 17 residues. Trimming took 1 base from V and 2 from J; bases not matched to a gene: 6. The chain's CDR3 is CASSYFPSGSFTDTQYF. In DNA, the CDR3 is TGTGCCAGCAGTTACTTTCCTAGCGGGAGTTTCACAGATACGCAGTATTTT.

The chain uses TRBV5-1 and TRBJ1-2; D is uncertain. V shed 1 base and J shed 5 bases, with 18 bases lying between them. CDR3 size: 16 residues. Germline V CDR1 and CDR2: SGHRS, YFSETQ. CDR3 sequence reads: CASSLRGGSAWYGYTF. The CDR3 nucleotides are TGCGCCAGCAGCTTGAGAGGAGGTTCAGCTTGGTATGGCTACACCTTC. The full variable domain, completed using reference TRBV5-1 and TRBJ1-2, is KAGVTQTPRYLIKTRGQQVTLSCSPISGHRSVSWYQQTPGQGLQFLFEYFSETQRNKGNFPGRFSGRQFSNSRSEMNVSTLELGDSALYLCASSLRGGSAWYGYTFGSGTRLTVV.

This clone was observed a single time. CDR3 sequence reads: CASTSTTRRGGAHTGELFF. In nucleotides, the CDR3 is TGTGCCAGTACCTCAACCACCCGGAGAGGGGGCGCTCACACCGGGGAGCTGTTTTTT. V is TRBV19 and J is TRBJ2-2, with 7 positions matching TRBD1. This CDR3 is built from 19 residues. V was clipped by 7 bases and J by 3 bases; unmatched bases: 20. The germline gives CDR1 LNHDA, CDR2 SQIVND (reference sequence).

This chain joins TRBV30 and TRBJ2-2, with D unresolved. Trimming shortened V by 2 bases and J by 1 base, and 8 bases separated the two germline ends. The germline V gene encodes CDR1 GTSNPN and CDR2 SVGIG (reference sequence). The CDR3 contains 14 residues. In DNA form, the CDR3 reads TGTGCCTGGAGTCGTACAAGGAACACCGGGGAGCTGTTTTTT. Translation: CAWSRTRNTGELFF. The full variable domain, in which reference TRBV30 and TRBJ2-2 provide the parts outside the CDR3, is SQTIHQWPATLVQPVGSPLSLECTVEGTSNPNLYWYRQAAGRGLQLLFYSVGIGQISSEVPQNLSASRPQDRQFILSSKKLLLSDSGFYLCAWSRTRNTGELFFGEGSRLTVL.

This clone occurred a few times. The chain carries TRBV6-1 and TRBJ1-5, with D uncertain. The CDR3 loop spans 16 amino acids. The germline CDR1 and CDR2 sequences are MNHNS and SASEGT. Trimming left V 2 bases short and J 5 bases short, with 16 bases between. Here the CDR3 DNA reads TGTGCCAGCAGTGAACCTCGGGCGAGGGCGGATCAGCCCCAGCATTTT. This translates into CASSEPRARADQPQHF.

This chain uses TRBV6-2 or TRBV6-3 with TRBJ2-7; the match to TRBD1 covers 8 bases. Trimming removed 4 bases from V and 3 bases from J; junction bases left unmatched: 8. This CDR3 has 15 amino acids. Germline CDR1 is MNHEY and CDR2 is SVGEGT. The CDR3 DNA is TGTGCCAGCAGTTTCGCGCGACAGGGGAGCTACGAGCAGTACTTC. This translates into CASSFARQGSYEQYF.

V gene TRBV5-1 combines with J gene TRBJ1-6; the D is unclear. The ends were cut back, 0 bases at V and 0 bases at J, with 10 bases in the middle. Germline V gene sequence: CDR1 SGHRS, CDR2 YFSETQ. The CDR3 contains 17 residues. CDR3 nucleotide sequence: TGCGCCAGCAGCTTGGGGGAGGCAGGCTCCTATAATTCACCCCTCCACTTT. This gives the protein CASSLGEAGSYNSPLHF. Filled out from reference TRBV5-1 and TRBJ1-6, the complete variable domain reads KAGVTQTPRYLIKTRGQQVTLSCSPISGHRSVSWYQQTPGQGLQFLFEYFSETQRNKGNFPGRFSGRQFSNSRSEMNVSTLELGDSALYLCASSLGEAGSYNSPLHFGNGTRLTVT.

V is TRBV13 and J is TRBJ2-5; 11 bases map to TRBD2. CDR1 PRHDT and CDR2 FYEKMQ come from the germline V gene (reference sequence). This CDR3 region has 15 residues. V was pared by 5 bases and J by 5 bases, with 7 bases of the junction left unmatched. This chain's CDR3 is CASSPHSGRAETQYF. CDR3 sequence (DNA): TGTGCCAGCAGCCCACATAGCGGGAGGGCCGAGACCCAGTACTTC.